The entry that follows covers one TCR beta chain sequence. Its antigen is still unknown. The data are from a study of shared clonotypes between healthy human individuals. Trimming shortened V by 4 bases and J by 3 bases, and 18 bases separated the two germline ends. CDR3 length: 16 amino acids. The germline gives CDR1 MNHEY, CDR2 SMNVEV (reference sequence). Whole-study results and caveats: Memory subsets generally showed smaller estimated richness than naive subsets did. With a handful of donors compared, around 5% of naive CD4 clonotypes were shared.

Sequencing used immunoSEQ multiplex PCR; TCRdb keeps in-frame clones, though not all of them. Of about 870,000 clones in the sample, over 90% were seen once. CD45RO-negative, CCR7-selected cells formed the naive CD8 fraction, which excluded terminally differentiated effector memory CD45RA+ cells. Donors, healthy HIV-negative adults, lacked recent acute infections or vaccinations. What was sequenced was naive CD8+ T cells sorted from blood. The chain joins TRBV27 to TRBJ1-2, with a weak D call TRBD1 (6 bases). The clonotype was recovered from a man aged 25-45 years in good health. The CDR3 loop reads CASSSLFTGSHYGYTF. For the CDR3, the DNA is TGTGCCAGCAGTTCCCTCTTCACAGGGAGCCACTATGGCTACACCTTC.